Shown below are 23 T cell receptor beta chains from a single sample sequenced in a study of shared clonotypes between healthy human individuals (dated by TCRdb to the early 2020s). CD8 naive samples were obtained by positive selection for CCR7 among CD45RO-negative cells, yielding a CD45RA+CCR7+ population from which TemRA cells were excluded. The library was built by means of the immunoSEQ multiplex PCR assay. Entries here come from immuneACCESS through TCRdb and include only in-frame sequences with V and J called. Some clones fail to appear in such tables; in the studies checked, an unresolved V gene covers under half of the shortfall, and the cause of the remainder is unknown. For this sample the table gives 1.5 million to 2.5 million clones, of which roughly 94% were detected only once. Roughly 1.2% of the sample is held by the ten biggest clonotypes. Sequencing was done on a sample of naive CD8+ T cells sorted from blood. The sample's cell subset or site label, decoded: CD45RA+CCR7+. The source is a man aged 18 to 35 in good health.

The rearrangement joins TRBV6-6 to TRBJ1-5, with 7 nucleotides matching TRBD1. Germline V gene lookup returns CDR1 MNHNY and CDR2 SVGAGI (reference sequence). Trimming took 6 bases from V and 0 from J; bases not matched to a gene: 5. This CDR3 contains 15 residues. CDR3 DNA sequence: TGTGCCAGCAGAGAGGGACAGAATAGCAATCAGCCCCAGCATTTT. This codes for CASREGQNSNQPQHF.

A remark on this clone: Other nucleotide sequences from this sample produce the same CDR3. CDR3 nucleotides: TGTGCCAGCAGTTTGGCCGGGACGGGCTCCTACGAGCAGTACTTC. Translating it yields CASSLAGTGSYEQYF. The chain uses TRBV27 and TRBJ2-7; either TRBD1 or TRBD2 may supply D (5 bases each). Germline V gene sequence: CDR1 MNHEY, CDR2 SMNVEV (reference sequence). The V and J ends lost 3 bases and 0 bases respectively, with 12 bases between them. The CDR3 sequence is 15 residues long.

The rearrangement links TRBV9 to TRBJ2-7; D ambiguous. Germline V CDR1 and CDR2: SGDLS, YYNGEE. V lost 0 bases to trimming and J lost 2 bases, with 12 bases between them. The CDR3 sequence is 15 residues long. CDR3 in amino acids: CASSVGRHSAYEQYF. The CDR3 region has the DNA TGTGCCAGCAGCGTAGGTCGACATTCGGCCTACGAGCAGTACTTC.

The V and J genes are TRBV28 and TRBJ1-2; D not certain. Germline-derived CDR1 and CDR2 are MDHEN and SYDVKM. This CDR3 spans 12 amino acids. Trimming left V 5 bases short and J 4 bases short, with 8 bases between. CDR3 region: CASSARVYGYTF. The CDR3 coding sequence is TGTGCCAGCAGTGCGAGGGTCTATGGCTACACCTTC.

The chain uses TRBV13 and TRBJ2-2; 11 positions match TRBD2. This CDR3 has 16 amino acids. CDR1 is PRHDT, CDR2 FYEKMQ, per germline (reference sequence). With 4 bases clipped from V and 6 bases from J, the junction kept 7 bases outside the gene matches. The CDR3 here is CASSSRLAGLPGELFF. The CDR3 region has the DNA TGTGCCAGCAGCTCTAGACTAGCGGGACTTCCCGGGGAGCTGTTTTTT. The whole variable domain, remainder taken from reference TRBV13 and TRBJ2-2, is AAGVIQSPRHLIKEKRETATLKCYPIPRHDTVYWYQQGPGQDPQFLISFYEKMQSDKGSIPDRFSAQQFSDYHSELNMSSLELGDSALYFCASSSRLAGLPGELFFGEGSRLTVL.

The chain recombines TRBV13 with TRBJ1-2, with TRBD1 identical over 7 bases. Unmatched junction bases numbered 3, after V lost 3 bases and J lost 2 bases. Germline V CDR1 and CDR2: PRHDT, FYEKMQ (reference sequence). The CDR3 contains 14 residues. CDR3 in DNA: TGTGCCAGCAGCTTTCCGACAGGGAACTATGGCTACACCTTC. Protein: CASSFPTGNYGYTF.

For this clone: Other DNA sequences within the sample encode an identical CDR3. V and J are TRBV6-5 and TRBJ1-1; the D is unclear. Trimming pared 0 bases from V and 0 bases from J, leaving 2 bases between. The CDR3 has 13 amino acids. Looked up from germline, CDR1 is MNHEY and CDR2 is SVGAGI. The CDR3 DNA sequence: TGTGCCAGCAGTTACTCGCTGAACACTGAAGCTTTCTTT. This gives the protein CASSYSLNTEAFF.

The chain uses TRBV28 and TRBJ2-3, with D hard to call. V was pared by 3 bases and J by 3 bases, with 7 bases between. The CDR3 sequence is 13 residues long. Germline V gene sequence: CDR1 MDHEN, CDR2 SYDVKM. CDR3 bases: TGTGCCAGCAGTTTGGTGGGGACAGATACGCAGTATTTT. Translated, it gives CASSLVGTDTQYF.

The chain is built from TRBV5-1 and TRBJ2-7, with 10 bases matching TRBD1. The CDR3 spans 12 residues. Trimming cost V 7 bases and J 2 bases; bases outside gene matches: 0. CDR1 is SGHRS and CDR2 is YFSETQ in the germline V gene. The CDR3 region has the DNA TGCGCCAGCGGGACAGGGGCCTACGAGCAGTACTTC. The encoded protein is CASGTGAYEQYF. The full variable domain, its missing parts supplied by reference TRBV5-1 and TRBJ2-7, is KAGVTQTPRYLIKTRGQQVTLSCSPISGHRSVSWYQQTPGQGLQFLFEYFSETQRNKGNFPGRFSGRQFSNSRSEMNVSTLELGDSALYLCASGTGAYEQYFGPGTRLTVT.

About this clone: The sample has other DNA sequences that encode this CDR3 too. CDR3 bases: TGCAGCGTTGAAGGCAGAAACTATGGCTACACCTTC. Encoded protein: CSVEGRNYGYTF. The J gene is TRBJ1-2, the V gene TRBV29-1; D gene unclear. V was shortened by 1 base and J by 2 bases, with 5 bases between the two germline ends. The CDR3 contains 12 residues. Germline V lookup: CDR1 SQVTM, CDR2 ANQGSEA.

The chain employs TRBV5-1 and TRBJ2-1; D is possibly TRBD2 (6 bases). The ends were cut back, 4 bases at V and 4 bases at J, with 15 bases in the middle. CDR1 and CDR2 from the germline V gene are SGHRS and YFSETQ. The CDR3 has 15 residues. CDR3 DNA sequence: TGCGCCAGCAGCCTCTTGCGCGGGGAGTACAATGAGCAGTTCTTC. As protein: CASSLLRGEYNEQFF.

The chain recombines TRBV4-1 with TRBJ2-3, with 11 bases aligning to TRBD2. The germline CDR1 and CDR2 sequences are MGHRA and YSYEKL. CDR3 size: 16 residues. The junction had 4 bases not matched to a gene; V was cut back by 1 base and J by 4 bases. The CDR3 DNA sequence: TGCGCCAGCAGCCAAGTGGTAGCGGGGGGGCCAGATACGCAGTATTTT. This encodes CASSQVVAGGPDTQYF.

The chain carries TRBV27 and TRBJ1-1; 10 bases agree with TRBD1. This CDR3 has 14 residues. Trimming cost V 5 bases and J 5 bases; bases outside gene matches: 5. Germline lookup yields CDR1 MNHEY and CDR2 SMNVEV (reference sequence). The CDR3 loop is CASSPGTGVTEAFF. CDR3 DNA sequence: TGTGCCAGCAGTCCCGGGACAGGGGTTACTGAAGCTTTCTTT.

Written as DNA, the CDR3 is TGTGCCAGCAGCTTAGACGGAGGGTGGGGCACAGATACGCAGTATTTT. Protein: CASSLDGGWGTDTQYF. The V gene is TRBV7-9, the J gene TRBJ2-3, with a possible D match to TRBD2 (6 bases). This CDR3 is 16 amino acids long. The germline CDR1 and CDR2 sequences are SEHNR and FQNEAQ (reference sequence). V was pared by 1 base and J by 1 base, with 12 bases between.

This clone appeared once. Because it lacks the conserved phenylalanine or tryptophan at the end, this CDR3 is likely a read error. The DNA is omitted, as the CDR3 cannot be located on it reliably, and the CDR3 follows TCRdb's listing. The CDR3: CASSFVDYS. The genes are TRBV5-8 and TRBJ1-2. Germline CDR1 and CDR2: SGHTS and YDEGEE. The CDR3 is 9 amino acids in total, end residues counted.

The V and J genes are TRBV9 and TRBJ1-1; D is ambiguous. V lost 3 bases to trimming and J lost 1 base, with 7 bases between them. Germline-derived CDR1 and CDR2 are SGDLS and YYNGEE. The CDR3 spans 13 residues. As DNA, the CDR3 is TGTGCCAGCAGCGATTGGGGGAACACTGAAGCTTTCTTT. It encodes CASSDWGNTEAFF.

The table lists this clone with a count of one. Mismatch with germline at one junction end may stem from a read error. The CDR3 here is CTSSLNWVFTEAFF. The CDR3 coding sequence is TGCACCAGCAGCTTGAATTGGGTCTTCACTGAAGCTTTCTTT. The chain links TRBV5-1 to TRBJ1-1; D unresolved. This CDR3 is built from 14 residues. Germline V CDR1 and CDR2: SGHRS, YFSETQ.

This clone was seen a handful of times. This chain connects TRBV2 to TRBJ2-1; TRBD1 matches at 10 bases. The CDR3 totals 14 residues. CDR1 is SNHLY and CDR2 is FYNNEI in the germline V gene. J gave up 6 bases and V 8 bases, and 7 bases lay outside the gene matches. CDR3 region: CASRGDRGPNEQFF. Written as DNA, the CDR3 is TGTGCCAGCCGAGGGGACAGGGGCCCCAATGAGCAGTTCTTC.

CDR3 residues: CASSTRDYYNEQFF. In DNA, the CDR3 is TGTGCCAGCAGTACCCGGGACTATTACAATGAGCAGTTCTTC. The chain uses TRBV2 and TRBJ2-1; 7 bases agree with TRBD2. The length of the CDR3 is 14 residues. V trimming: 5 bases; J trimming: 4 bases; junction bases outside the gene matches: 5. Looked up from germline, CDR1 is SNHLY and CDR2 is FYNNEI.

The genes are TRBV27 and TRBJ2-7, with a weak D call TRBD2 (6 bases). The CDR3 is 14 residues long. The germline V gene has CDR1 MNHEY and CDR2 SMNVEV (reference sequence). Trimming took 5 bases from V and 3 from J, leaving 14 bases between them. The CDR3 DNA reads TGTGCCAGCAGTCCGGGACTCTCGTTCTACGAGCAGTACTTC. Translation gives CASSPGLSFYEQYF.

J is TRBJ1-6 and V is TRBV5-4; D unclear. V was cut by 1 base and J by 6 bases, with 11 bases left in between. Germline V gene data show CDR1 as SGHNT and CDR2 as YYREEE (reference sequence). This CDR3 is built from 15 residues. This CDR3 is CASSLRGNSNSPLHF. The CDR3 nucleotides read TGTGCCAGCAGCTTGCGGGGAAATAGTAATTCACCCCTCCACTTT.

V and J are TRBV13 and TRBJ1-6, with 10 bases identical to TRBD1. Germline trimming cut 3 bases from V and 0 bases from J; bases unmatched to any gene: 5. Germline CDR1 is PRHDT and CDR2 is FYEKMQ (reference sequence). This CDR3 spans 18 amino acids. CDR3 sequence (DNA): TGTGCCAGCAGCTTGGAGGGACAGGGGAGCTCCTATAATTCACCCCTCCACTTT. Protein sequence: CASSLEGQGSSYNSPLHF.

The chain carries TRBV6-5 and TRBJ1-3; D possibly corresponds to TRBD1 (5 bases). V dropped 0 bases and J dropped 3 bases, with 12 bases sitting between them. The germline V gene encodes CDR1 MNHEY and CDR2 SVGAGI. This CDR3 region has 16 residues. The CDR3 DNA reads TGTGCCAGCAGTTACTCCGAGGGGCAGGTTGGAAACACCATATATTTT. This codes for CASSYSEGQVGNTIYF.